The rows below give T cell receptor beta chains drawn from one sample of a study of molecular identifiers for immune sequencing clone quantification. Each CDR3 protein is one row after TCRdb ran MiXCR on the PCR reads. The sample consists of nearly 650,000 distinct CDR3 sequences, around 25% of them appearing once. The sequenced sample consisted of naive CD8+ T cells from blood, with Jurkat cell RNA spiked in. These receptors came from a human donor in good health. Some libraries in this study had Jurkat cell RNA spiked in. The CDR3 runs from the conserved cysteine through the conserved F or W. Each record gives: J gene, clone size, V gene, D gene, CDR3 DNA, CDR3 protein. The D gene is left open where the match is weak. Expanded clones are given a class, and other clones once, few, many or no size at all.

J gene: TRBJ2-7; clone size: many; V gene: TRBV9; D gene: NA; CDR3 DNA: TGTGCCAGCAGCCCACACACGGACTCCTACGAGCAGTACTTC; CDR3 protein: CASSPHTDSYEQYF
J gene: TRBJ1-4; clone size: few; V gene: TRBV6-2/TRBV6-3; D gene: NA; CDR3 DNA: TGTGCCAGCAGTTACGTCGCTAATGAAAAACTGTTTTTT; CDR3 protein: CASSYVANEKLFF
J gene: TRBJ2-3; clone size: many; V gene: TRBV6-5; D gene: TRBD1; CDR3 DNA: TGTGCCAGCAGTTACCGGGACAGGATTGGAGATACGCAGTATTTT; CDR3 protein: CASSYRDRIGDTQYF
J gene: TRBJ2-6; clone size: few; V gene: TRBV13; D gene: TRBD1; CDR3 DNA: TGTGCCAGCAGCCCGACTCCAGGGACAGGGGCTGGGGCCAACGTCCTGACTTTC; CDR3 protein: CASSPTPGTGAGANVLTF
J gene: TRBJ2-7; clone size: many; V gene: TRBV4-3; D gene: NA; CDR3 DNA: TGCGCCAGCAGCCAAGGCCGGGGGCTCTACGAGCAGTACTTC; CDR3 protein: CASSQGRGLYEQYF
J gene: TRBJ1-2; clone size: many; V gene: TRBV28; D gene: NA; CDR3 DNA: TGTGCCAGCAGTTTGGGCAGGGCTAACTATGGCTACACCTTC; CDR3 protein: CASSLGRANYGYTF
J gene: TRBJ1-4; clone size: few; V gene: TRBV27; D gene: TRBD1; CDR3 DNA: TGTGCCAGCAACATGGACAGGGGCACTAATGAAAAACTGTTTTTT; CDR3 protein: CASNMDRGTNEKLFF
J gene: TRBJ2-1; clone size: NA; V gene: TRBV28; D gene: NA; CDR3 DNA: TGTGCCAGCAGTCCGTTTACAGGTTACCTTAACAATGAGCAGTTCTTC; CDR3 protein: CASSPFTGYLNNEQFF
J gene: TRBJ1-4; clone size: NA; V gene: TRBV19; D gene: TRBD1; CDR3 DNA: TGTGCCAGTAGTCCCAGGGGGAGTGGTGCAACTAATGAAAAACTGTTTTTT; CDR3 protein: CASSPRGSGATNEKLFF
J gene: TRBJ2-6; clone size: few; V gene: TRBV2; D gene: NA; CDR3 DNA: TGTGCCAGCAGTGACCCCAGAAGAGGGGCCAACGTCCTGACTTTC; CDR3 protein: CASSDPRRGANVLTF
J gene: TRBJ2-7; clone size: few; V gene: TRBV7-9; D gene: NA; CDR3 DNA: TGTGCCAGCAGCTTACCCTCTACCTCCGAGCAGTACTTC; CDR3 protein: CASSLPSTSEQYF
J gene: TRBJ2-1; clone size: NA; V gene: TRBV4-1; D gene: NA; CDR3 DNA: TGCGCCAGCAGCCTTGACCACTTCCTTGAGCAGTTCTTC; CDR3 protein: CASSLDHFLEQFF
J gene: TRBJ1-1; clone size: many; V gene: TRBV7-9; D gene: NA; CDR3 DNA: TGTGCCAGCAGCTTAGCGCTCAGCAGCCGGGACACTGAAGCTTTCTTT; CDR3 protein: CASSLALSSRDTEAFF
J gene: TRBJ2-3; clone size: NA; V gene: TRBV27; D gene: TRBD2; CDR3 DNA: TGTGCCAGCAGTTTCGGGGGTCCGAGCGGGGGCACAGATACGCAGTATTTT; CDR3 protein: CASSFGGPSGGTDTQYF
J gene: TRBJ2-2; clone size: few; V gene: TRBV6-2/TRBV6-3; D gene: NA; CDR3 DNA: TGTGCCAGCAGCCGCACTAGCCCGAGCACCGGGGAGCTGTTTTTT; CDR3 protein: CASSRTSPSTGELFF
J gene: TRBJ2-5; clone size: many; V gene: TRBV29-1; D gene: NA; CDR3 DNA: TGCAGCGTTGTTCCCCCATTCCATGAAGAGACCCAGTACTTC; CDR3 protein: CSVVPPFHEETQYF
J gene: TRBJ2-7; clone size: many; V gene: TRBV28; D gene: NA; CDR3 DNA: TGTGCCAGCACCCTGGGCAGCTCCTACGAGCAGTACTTC; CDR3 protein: CASTLGSSYEQYF
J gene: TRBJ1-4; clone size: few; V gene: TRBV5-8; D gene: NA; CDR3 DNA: TGTGCCAGCACTCCGACAGGACTTGATGAAAAACTGTTTTTT; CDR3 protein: CASTPTGLDEKLFF